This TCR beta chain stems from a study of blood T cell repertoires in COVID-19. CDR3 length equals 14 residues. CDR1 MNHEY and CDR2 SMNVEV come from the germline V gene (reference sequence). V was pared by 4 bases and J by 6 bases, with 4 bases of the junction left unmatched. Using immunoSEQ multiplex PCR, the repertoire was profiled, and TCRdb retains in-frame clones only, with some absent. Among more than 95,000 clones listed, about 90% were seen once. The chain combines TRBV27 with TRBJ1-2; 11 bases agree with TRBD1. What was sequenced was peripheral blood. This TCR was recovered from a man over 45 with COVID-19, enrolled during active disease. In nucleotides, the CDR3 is TGTGCCAGCAGTTCCCTGGACAGGGGGCATGGCTACACCTTC. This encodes CASSSLDRGHGYTF.